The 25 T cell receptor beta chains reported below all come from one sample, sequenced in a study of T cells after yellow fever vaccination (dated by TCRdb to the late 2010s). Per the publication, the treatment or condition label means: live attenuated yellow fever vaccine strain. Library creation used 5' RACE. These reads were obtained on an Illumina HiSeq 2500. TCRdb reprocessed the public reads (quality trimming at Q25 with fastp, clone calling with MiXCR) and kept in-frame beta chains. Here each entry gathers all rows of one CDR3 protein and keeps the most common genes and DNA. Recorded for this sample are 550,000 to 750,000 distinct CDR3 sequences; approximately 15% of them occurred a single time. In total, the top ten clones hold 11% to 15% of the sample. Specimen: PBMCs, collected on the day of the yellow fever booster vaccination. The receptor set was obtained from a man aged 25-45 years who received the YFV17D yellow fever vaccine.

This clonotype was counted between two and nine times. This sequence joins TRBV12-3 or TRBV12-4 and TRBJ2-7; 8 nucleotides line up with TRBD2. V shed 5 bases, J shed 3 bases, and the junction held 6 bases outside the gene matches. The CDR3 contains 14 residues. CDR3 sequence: CASSLDSGSYEQYF. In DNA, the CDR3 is TGTGCCAGCAGTCTGGACAGCGGGAGCTACGAGCAGTACTTC.

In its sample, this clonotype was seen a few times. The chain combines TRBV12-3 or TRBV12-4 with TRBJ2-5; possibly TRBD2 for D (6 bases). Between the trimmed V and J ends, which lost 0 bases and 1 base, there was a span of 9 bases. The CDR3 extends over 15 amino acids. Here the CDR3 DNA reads TGTGCCAGCAGTTTAGCTGTTAGCGGCCAAGAGACCCAGTACTTC. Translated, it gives CASSLAVSGQETQYF.

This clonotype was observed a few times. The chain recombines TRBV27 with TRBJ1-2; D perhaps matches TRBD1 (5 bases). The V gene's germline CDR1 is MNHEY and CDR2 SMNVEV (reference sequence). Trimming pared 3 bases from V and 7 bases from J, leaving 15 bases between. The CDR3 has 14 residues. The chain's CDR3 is CASSFGGTFSGYTF. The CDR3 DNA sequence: TGTGCCAGCAGTTTTGGAGGGACCTTCAGTGGCTACACCTTC.

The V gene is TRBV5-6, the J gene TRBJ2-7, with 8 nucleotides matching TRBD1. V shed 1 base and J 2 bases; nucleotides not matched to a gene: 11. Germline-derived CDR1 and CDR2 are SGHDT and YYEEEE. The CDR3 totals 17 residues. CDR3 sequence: CASSLLSRTGTPYEQYF. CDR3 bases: TGTGCCAGCAGCTTGTTGTCGAGGACAGGGACCCCCTACGAGCAGTACTTC.

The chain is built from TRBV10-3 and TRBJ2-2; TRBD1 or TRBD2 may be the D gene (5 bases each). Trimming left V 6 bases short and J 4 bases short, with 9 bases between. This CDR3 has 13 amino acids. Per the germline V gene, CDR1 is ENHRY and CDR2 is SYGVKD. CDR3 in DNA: TGTGCCATCAGGGGACCGACCACCGGGGAGCTGTTTTTT. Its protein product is CAIRGPTTGELFF.

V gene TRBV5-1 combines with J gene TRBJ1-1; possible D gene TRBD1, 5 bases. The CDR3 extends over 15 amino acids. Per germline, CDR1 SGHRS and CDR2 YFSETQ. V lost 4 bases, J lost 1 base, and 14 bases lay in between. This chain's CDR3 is CASSRQDIKNTEAFF. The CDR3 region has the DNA TGCGCCAGCAGCCGGCAGGACATCAAGAACACTGAAGCTTTCTTT.

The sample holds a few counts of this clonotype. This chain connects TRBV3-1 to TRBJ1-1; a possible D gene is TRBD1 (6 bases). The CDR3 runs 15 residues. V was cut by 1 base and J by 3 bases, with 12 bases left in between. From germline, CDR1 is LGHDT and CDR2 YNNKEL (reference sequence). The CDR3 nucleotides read TGTGCCAGCAGCCAAGGTCTGGGGGGCGACACTGAAGCTTTCTTT. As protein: CASSQGLGGDTEAFF.

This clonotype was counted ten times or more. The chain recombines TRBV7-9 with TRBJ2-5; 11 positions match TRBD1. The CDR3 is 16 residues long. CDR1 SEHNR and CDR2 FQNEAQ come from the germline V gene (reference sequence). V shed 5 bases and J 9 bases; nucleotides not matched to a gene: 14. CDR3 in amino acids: CASSTPGTGGMKAQYF. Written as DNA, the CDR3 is TGTGCCAGCAGCACACCCGGGACAGGGGGTATGAAGGCCCAGTACTTC.

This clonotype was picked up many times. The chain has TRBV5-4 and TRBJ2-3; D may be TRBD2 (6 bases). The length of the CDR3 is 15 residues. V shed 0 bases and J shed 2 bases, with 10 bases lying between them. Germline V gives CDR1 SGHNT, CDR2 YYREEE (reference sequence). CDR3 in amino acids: CASSLEGGLTDTQYF. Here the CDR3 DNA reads TGTGCCAGCAGCTTGGAGGGAGGTCTCACAGATACGCAGTATTTT. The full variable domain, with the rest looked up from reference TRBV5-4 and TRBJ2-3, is ETGVTQSPTHLIKTRGQQVTLRCSSQSGHNTVSWYQQALGQGPQFIFQYYREEENGRGNFPPRFSGLQFPNYSSELNVNALELDDSALYLCASSLEGGLTDTQYFGPGTRLTVL.

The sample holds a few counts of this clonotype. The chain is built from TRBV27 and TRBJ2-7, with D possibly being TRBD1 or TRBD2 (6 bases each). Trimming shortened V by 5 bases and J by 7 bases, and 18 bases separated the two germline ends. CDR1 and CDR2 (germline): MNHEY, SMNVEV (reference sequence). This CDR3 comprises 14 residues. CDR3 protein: CASSNVGGAEEQYF. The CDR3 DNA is TGTGCCAGCAGTAATGTGGGGGGCGCGGAGGAGCAGTACTTC.

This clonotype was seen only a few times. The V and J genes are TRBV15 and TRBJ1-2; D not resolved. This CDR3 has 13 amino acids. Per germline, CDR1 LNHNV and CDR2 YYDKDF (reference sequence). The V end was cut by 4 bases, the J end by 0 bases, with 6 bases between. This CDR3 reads CATSIEANYGYTF. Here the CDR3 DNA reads TGTGCCACCAGCATCGAGGCTAACTATGGCTACACCTTC.

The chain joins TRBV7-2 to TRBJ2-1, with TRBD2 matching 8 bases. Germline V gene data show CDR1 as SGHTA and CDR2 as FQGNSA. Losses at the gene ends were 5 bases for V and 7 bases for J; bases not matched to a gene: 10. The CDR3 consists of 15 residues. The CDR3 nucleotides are TGTGCCAGCAGCCCTCGGGCGGGGGGTTGGAATGAGCAGTTCTTC. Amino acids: CASSPRAGGWNEQFF.

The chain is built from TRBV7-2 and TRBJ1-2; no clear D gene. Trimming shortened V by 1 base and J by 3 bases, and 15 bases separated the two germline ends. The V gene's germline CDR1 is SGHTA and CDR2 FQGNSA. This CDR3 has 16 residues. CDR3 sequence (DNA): TGTGCCAGCAGCTTAGACACCCTCACGAGGGACTATGGCTACACCTTC. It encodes CASSLDTLTRDYGYTF.

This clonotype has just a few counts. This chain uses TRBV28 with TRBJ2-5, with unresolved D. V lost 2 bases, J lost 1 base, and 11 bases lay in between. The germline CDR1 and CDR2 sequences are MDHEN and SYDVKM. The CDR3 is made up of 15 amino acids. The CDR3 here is CASSLIGEFQETQYF. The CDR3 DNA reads TGTGCCAGCAGTTTAATCGGTGAATTCCAAGAGACCCAGTACTTC.

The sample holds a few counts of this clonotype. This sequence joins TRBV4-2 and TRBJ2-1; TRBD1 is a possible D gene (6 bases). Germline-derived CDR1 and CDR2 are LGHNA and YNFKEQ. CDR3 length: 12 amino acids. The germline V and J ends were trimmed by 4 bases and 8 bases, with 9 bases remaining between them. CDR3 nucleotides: TGTGCCAGCAGCCCAAAGGGGGATGAGCAGTTCTTC. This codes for CASSPKGDEQFF.

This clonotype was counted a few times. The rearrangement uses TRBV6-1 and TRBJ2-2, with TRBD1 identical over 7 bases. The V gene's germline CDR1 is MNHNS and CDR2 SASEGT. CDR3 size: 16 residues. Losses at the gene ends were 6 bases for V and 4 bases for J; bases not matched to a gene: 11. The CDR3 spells CASSSDRAWVTGELFF. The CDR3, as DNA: TGTGCCAGCAGCTCAGACAGGGCCTGGGTCACCGGGGAGCTGTTTTTT.

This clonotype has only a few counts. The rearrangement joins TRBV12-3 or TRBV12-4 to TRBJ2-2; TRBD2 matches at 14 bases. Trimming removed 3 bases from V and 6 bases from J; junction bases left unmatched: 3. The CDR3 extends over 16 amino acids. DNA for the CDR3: TGTGCCAGCAGTTTGGGACTAGCGGGAGTGGCCGGGGAGCTGTTTTTT. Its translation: CASSLGLAGVAGELFF.

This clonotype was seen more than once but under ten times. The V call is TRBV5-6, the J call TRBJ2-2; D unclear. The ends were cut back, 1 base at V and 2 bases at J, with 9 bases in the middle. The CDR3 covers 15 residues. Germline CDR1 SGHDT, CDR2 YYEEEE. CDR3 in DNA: TGTGCCAGCAGCTTGTATTCAGTCAACACCGGGGAGCTGTTTTTT. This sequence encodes CASSLYSVNTGELFF.

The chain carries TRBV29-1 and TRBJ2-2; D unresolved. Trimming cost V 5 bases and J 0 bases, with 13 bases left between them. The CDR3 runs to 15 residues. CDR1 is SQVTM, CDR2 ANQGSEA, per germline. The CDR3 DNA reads TGCAGCGTTCGGAGAAGGGCTTCGAACACCGGGGAGCTGTTTTTT. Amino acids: CSVRRRASNTGELFF.

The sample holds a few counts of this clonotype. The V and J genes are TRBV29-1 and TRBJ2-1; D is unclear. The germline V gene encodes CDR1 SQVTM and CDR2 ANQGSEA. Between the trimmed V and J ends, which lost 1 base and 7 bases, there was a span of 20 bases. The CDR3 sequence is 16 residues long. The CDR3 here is CSVEVGPTWGGNEQFF. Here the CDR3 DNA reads TGCAGCGTTGAAGTGGGCCCCACTTGGGGTGGGAATGAGCAGTTCTTC.

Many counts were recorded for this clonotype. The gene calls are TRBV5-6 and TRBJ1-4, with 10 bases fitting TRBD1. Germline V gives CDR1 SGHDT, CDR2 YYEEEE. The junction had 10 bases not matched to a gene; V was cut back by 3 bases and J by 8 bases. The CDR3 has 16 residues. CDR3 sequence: CASSSNYGTGVEKLFF. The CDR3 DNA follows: TGTGCCAGCAGCTCGAATTACGGGACAGGGGTGGAAAAACTGTTTTTT.

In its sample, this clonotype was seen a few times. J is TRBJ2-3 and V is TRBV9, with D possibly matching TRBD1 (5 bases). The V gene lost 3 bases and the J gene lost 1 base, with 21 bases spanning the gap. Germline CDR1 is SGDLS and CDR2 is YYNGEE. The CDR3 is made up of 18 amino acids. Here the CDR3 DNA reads TGTGCCAGCAGCGCCCCCCTTGGAGTTCCCAGGGGCACAGATACGCAGTATTTT. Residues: CASSAPLGVPRGTDTQYF.

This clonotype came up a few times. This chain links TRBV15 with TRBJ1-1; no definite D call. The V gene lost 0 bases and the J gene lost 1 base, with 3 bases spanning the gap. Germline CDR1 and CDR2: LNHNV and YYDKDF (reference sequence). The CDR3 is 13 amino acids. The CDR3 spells CATSRERNTEAFF. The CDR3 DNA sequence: TGTGCCACCAGCAGAGAGAGGAACACTGAAGCTTTCTTT.

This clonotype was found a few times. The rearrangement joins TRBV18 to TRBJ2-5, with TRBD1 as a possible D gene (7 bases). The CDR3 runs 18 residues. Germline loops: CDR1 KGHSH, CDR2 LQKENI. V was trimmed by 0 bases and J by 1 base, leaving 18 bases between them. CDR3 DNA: TGTGCCAGCTCACCACCGAAGCGGAGGGGGCACTTCCAAGAGACCCAGTACTTC. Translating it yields CASSPPKRRGHFQETQYF. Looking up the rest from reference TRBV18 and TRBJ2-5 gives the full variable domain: NAGVMQNPRHLVRRRGQEARLRCSPMKGHSHVYWYRQLPEEGLKFMVYLQKENIIDESGMPKERFSAEFPKEGPSILRIQQVVRGDSAAYFCASSPPKRRGHFQETQYFGPGTRLLVL.

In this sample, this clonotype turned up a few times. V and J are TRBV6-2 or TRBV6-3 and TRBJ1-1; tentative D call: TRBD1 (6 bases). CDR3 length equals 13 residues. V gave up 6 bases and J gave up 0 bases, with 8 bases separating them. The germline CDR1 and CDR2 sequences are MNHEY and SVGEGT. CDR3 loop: CASRDSLNTEAFF. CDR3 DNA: TGTGCCAGCAGGGACAGTCTGAACACTGAAGCTTTCTTT.